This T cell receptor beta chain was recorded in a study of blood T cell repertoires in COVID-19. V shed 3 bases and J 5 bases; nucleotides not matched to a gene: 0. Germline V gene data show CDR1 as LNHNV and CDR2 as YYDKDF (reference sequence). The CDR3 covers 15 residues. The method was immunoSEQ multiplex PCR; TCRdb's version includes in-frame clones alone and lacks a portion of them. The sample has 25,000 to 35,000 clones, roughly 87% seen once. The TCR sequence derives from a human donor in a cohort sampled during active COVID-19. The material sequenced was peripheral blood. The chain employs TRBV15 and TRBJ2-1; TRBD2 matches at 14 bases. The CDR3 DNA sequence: TGTGCCACCAGCAGGGGACTAGCGGGGGACAATGAGCAGTTCTTC. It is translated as CATSRGLAGDNEQFF.